Described below is a single T cell receptor beta chain sequence and its context. Its target is not known. Sequencing used immunoSEQ multiplex PCR; TCRdb keeps in-frame clones, though not all of them. The sample holds over 45,000 clones, roughly 90% seen once. The data were taken from a study of T cell responses to AZD1222 COVID-19 vaccine. Study results and caveats: Repertoire samples came only from after the peak T cell response. Regions 160-218 and 743-854 dominated among vaccine-associated CD4 TCRs spanning spike. The donors showed a predominance of white British ancestry and of females, with possible underestimation of clonal diversity.

The specimen was peripheral blood, collected 28 days after the second AZD1222 dose. This TCR came from an adult who received the AZD1222 COVID-19 vaccine.

CDR3 residues: CASSQDRGQYEQYF. For the CDR3, the DNA is TGCGCCAGCAGCCAGGACAGGGGGCAATACGAGCAGTACTTC. The chain couples TRBV4-3 to TRBJ2-7, with 11 bases identical to TRBD1. CDR1 and CDR2 (germline): LGHNA, YSLEER. This CDR3 is built from 14 residues. J gave up 4 bases and V 3 bases, and 2 bases lay outside the gene matches.